This T cell receptor (beta chain) is from a study of blood T cell repertoires in COVID-19. Study-wide background: Spain, Italy and the United States supplied samples that represented acute and convalescent COVID-19. Sources were T cells, B-cell-depleted T cells, or PBMCs; the material itself was cDNA or gDNA.

Germline V gene lookup returns CDR1 MNHEY and CDR2 SMNVEV (reference sequence). The CDR3 has 14 amino acids. Deletions cut 6 bases from V and 5 bases from J, with 14 bases between. In the original analysis: Estimation of nucleated cell counts was performed using reference gene primer amplification. Generated by immunoSEQ multiplex PCR, the TCRdb table keeps only in-frame clones and is missing some. The DNA was the basis for D and trimming; V, J and clone size are from that table. This sample has around 230,000 clones, with less than 90% found just once. This rearrangement joins TRBV27 to TRBJ2-1, with a tentative D call TRBD2 (7 bases). Sample: peripheral blood. This receptor was obtained from a middle-aged man with acute or convalescent COVID-19. The DNA for the CDR3 is TGTGCCAGCAGCTGGGGGGGGCCGGACAATGAGCAGTTCTTC. This encodes CASSWGGPDNEQFF.